This TCR beta chain came from a study of tumor-infiltrating lymphocytes in localized non-small cell lung cancer. Study-level points and caveats: Different pieces of the same tissue were used for each assay. Compared with uninvolved lung, tumors showed higher T cell infiltration by TCRbeta sequencing.

Profiling relied on immunoSEQ multiplex PCR, and the TCRdb table lists in-frame clones only, not all of them. Among about 18,000 clones, roughly two thirds were seen once, and the ten largest hold 4.3%. This clone was counted once. What it binds is not known. Input material: lung tumor tissue. The receptor was isolated from a human donor with non-small cell lung cancer.

For the CDR3, the DNA is TGCAGCGTTGACGCAGGGGGTTCCTACGAGCAGTACTTC. It specifies CSVDAGGSYEQYF. This chain uses TRBV29-1 with TRBJ2-7; the match to TRBD1 covers 7 bases. The germline gives CDR1 SQVTM, CDR2 ANQGSEA. With V trimmed by 3 bases and J by 1 base, 3 bases remained unmatched. The CDR3 covers 13 residues.